This TCR beta chain was sequenced in a study of blood T cell repertoires in COVID-19 (dated by TCRdb to about 2020). Some background on the complete study: Samples from collaborators originated in the United States, Italy and Spain and spanned both the acute and convalescent phases of COVID-19. The material from the prospective study consisted of cDNA or gDNA derived from T cells, B-cell-depleted T cells, or PBMCs. The dataset comprised deeply sampled blood TCRbeta repertoires from subjects exposed to, actively infected with, or recovered from COVID-19. The repertoires were released in a freely available public database meant as a resource for research on the immune response to SARS-CoV-2. The samples were drawn from the first 160 participants of the ongoing ImmuneRACE study and from over a thousand subjects provided by 6 global collaborators. A de-identified subject ID, COVID-19 status, age in years and sex were almost always included in the sample metadata. Where HLA class I and class II types were available, the types were taken from metadata supplied by the sample provider, not from assay-based typing. Points the paper makes about the study in general: The amount of clinical and demographic metadata varied by source and participant and was provided uncurated.

At one collaborating source in Seattle, patients were enrolled during active infection and were followed longitudinally through the course of disease. Whole blood was collected in K2EDTA tubes by collaborating institutions according to the institutions' own protocols. For TCRbeta analysis, collaborators shipped samples as frozen whole blood, isolated PBMCs, or DNA extracted from either of those sample types. The immunoSEQ Assay, a bias-controlled multiplex PCR, was used to amplify TCRbeta CDR3 regions from genomic DNA. In the paper's pipeline: The number of nucleated cells in each sample was estimated by amplification of reference gene primers within the assay. To quantify the absolute abundance of each unique TCRbeta CDR3 rearrangement, sequence reads were collapsed and filtered. For each sample, productive Simpson clonality was calculated by taking the square root of Simpson's diversity index across productive rearrangements. TCRdb took over this immuneACCESS table, retaining in-frame rearrangements with V and J assigned. Such tables are incomplete; in checked studies, under half of the missing clones stem from an unresolved V gene, and the remainder is unexplained. The DNA was the basis for D and trimming; V, J and clone size are from that table. The sample contains about 230,000 clones, approximately 84% of them found a single time. Of the sample, 11% is held by the ten largest clones.

To note about this clone: Its antigen has not been determined. Within one base of it there is no much larger clone, and no base qualities were kept.

The CDR3 runs 16 residues from the cysteine to the phenylalanine. Only the CDR3 portion is preserved as DNA: 48 bases, with reading frame beginning at the first base. CDR1 and CDR2, looked up from the germline V gene, are SGHVS and FQNEAQ. V and J lose 5 bases and 2 bases, and a span of 15 bases separates them. The sequenced sample was peripheral blood. The chain employs TRBV7-8 and TRBJ2-2; the D region possibly corresponds to TRBD2 (5 bases align). The origin of this receptor is a man in his fifties or sixties with COVID-19, enrolled during active disease. The DNA sequence is TGTGCCAGCAGCAAAACCAGCACTAGAAACACCGGGGAGCTGTTTTTT. Translated, it gives CASSKTSTRNTGELFF.